Following are 11 T cell receptor beta chains from one sample sequenced in a study of T-cell reconstitution after alpha-beta-depleted transplantation in children (dated by TCRdb to the mid-2010s). The library was produced with PCR. The reads were generated on an Illumina HiSeq 2500. Molecular barcoding was employed in the preparation of TCR libraries, with unique molecular identifiers being used to normalize TCRbeta repertoire quantification. Clones were called with MiXCR by TCRdb after fastp trimmed the public reads at Q25, and only in-frame beta chains were retained. Every distinct CDR3 protein forms one entry, paired with its most common genes and DNA. The sample table lists around 380,000 distinct CDR3 sequences, approximately 11% of them with a count of one. 4.5% to 7% of the sample goes to the ten largest clones. Sequenced material: PBMCs from the stem cell graft donor, taken from the stem cell graft. These receptors all stem from a human donor who donated a stem cell graft to a child with acute myeloid leukemia.

In its sample, this clonotype was seen many times. The V and J genes are TRBV20-1 and TRBJ2-1, with 15 bases identical to TRBD2. The CDR3 is made up of 17 amino acids. Losses at the gene ends were 3 bases for V and 0 bases for J; bases not matched to a gene: 3. Germline V lookup: CDR1 DFQATT, CDR2 SNEGSKA (reference sequence). CDR3 in amino acids: CSARGLAGGSSYNEQFF. The CDR3 DNA sequence: TGCAGTGCTAGGGGACTAGCGGGGGGAAGCTCCTACAATGAGCAGTTCTTC.

V usage is TRBV11-2 and J usage is TRBJ1-1; D possibly corresponds to TRBD1 (6 bases). V was cut by 1 base and J by 1 base, with 13 bases left in between. Germline CDR1 SGHAT, CDR2 FQNNGV. There are 16 residues in the CDR3. This CDR3 is CASSLGWAGENTEAFF. The DNA of the CDR3 is TGTGCCAGCAGCTTAGGGTGGGCAGGGGAGAACACTGAAGCTTTCTTT.

DNA for the CDR3: TGTGCCAGCAGTGGGGACAGTCGGAATTCACCCCTCCACTTT. Translation gives CASSGDSRNSPLHF. The chain recombines TRBV7-2 with TRBJ1-6, with TRBD1 matching 7 bases. J was trimmed by 7 bases and V by 6 bases; bases with no gene match: 6. This CDR3 is built from 14 residues. Germline CDR1 SGHTA, CDR2 FQGNSA. Based on the CDR3 plus reference TRBV7-2 and TRBJ1-6, the full variable domain is GAGVSQSPSNKVTEKGKDVELRCDPISGHTALYWYRQSLGQGLEFLIYFQGNSAPDKSGLPSDRFSAERTGGSVSTLTIQRTQQEDSAVYLCASSGDSRNSPLHFGNGTRLTVT.

This clonotype was observed at least ten times. The chain has TRBV12-3 or TRBV12-4 and TRBJ2-3; D is ambiguous. The CDR3 totals 12 residues. Deletions cut 2 bases from V and 10 bases from J, with 10 bases between. The CDR3: CASSLMGRSQYF. The CDR3 DNA follows: TGTGCCAGCAGTTTAATGGGCAGATCGCAGTATTTT.

This clonotype was observed a handful of times. The rearrangement links TRBV5-1 to TRBJ2-7; D remains ambiguous. Trimming cost V 7 bases and J 3 bases, with 14 bases left between them. CDR1 is SGHRS and CDR2 is YFSETQ in the germline V gene. The CDR3 loop spans 13 amino acids. In nucleotides, the CDR3 is TGCGCCAGCGCCCCCAGACTGATCTACGAGCAGTACGTC. This translates into CASAPRLIYEQYV.

The chain recombines TRBV20-1 with TRBJ2-1; 7 bases agree with TRBD1. The germline gives CDR1 DFQATT, CDR2 SNEGSKA (reference sequence). J was trimmed by 12 bases and V by 5 bases; bases with no gene match: 13. This CDR3 is 13 amino acids long. The CDR3, as DNA: TGCAGTGCTTCCTCGGACAGGTCGGTTATGCAGTTCTTC. It yields the protein CSASSDRSVMQFF.

This clonotype turned up a few times. This chain joins TRBV20-1 and TRBJ2-3; the D gene is possibly TRBD2 (6 bases). The CDR3 sequence is 12 residues long. Germline CDR1 reads DFQATT; CDR2 reads SNEGSKA (reference sequence). The germline V and J ends were trimmed by 6 bases and 4 bases, with 11 bases remaining between them. The chain's CDR3 is CSAEGPADTQYF. Here the CDR3 DNA reads TGCAGTGCGGAGGGCCCGGCAGATACGCAGTATTTT.

This clonotype was detected only a few times. The rearrangement uses TRBV7-6 and TRBJ2-3; either TRBD1 or TRBD2 may supply D (6 bases each). The CDR3 sequence is 19 residues long. The ends were cut back, 4 bases at V and 1 base at J, with 24 bases in the middle. Germline CDR1 SGHVS, CDR2 FNYEAQ. This CDR3 is CASSSPGAGTLMGTDTQYF. The CDR3 DNA reads as TGTGCCAGCAGCTCGCCGGGGGCGGGGACTCTCATGGGCACAGATACGCAGTATTTT.

In this sample, this clonotype turned up a few times. The chain joins TRBV9 to TRBJ2-1; TRBD2 agrees at 13 bases. Germline CDR1 reads SGDLS; CDR2 reads YYNGEE. The CDR3 contains 16 residues. With 4 bases clipped from V and 7 bases from J, the junction kept 8 bases outside the gene matches. The CDR3 sequence is CASSKGLAGITNEQFF. CDR3 sequence (DNA): TGTGCCAGCAGCAAGGGACTAGCGGGGATTACTAATGAGCAGTTCTTC.

This clonotype showed up many times. The chain recombines TRBV5-6 with TRBJ2-1; TRBD1 is a possible D gene (6 bases). CDR1 and CDR2 (germline): SGHDT, YYEEEE. V was cut by 2 bases and J by 0 bases, with 9 bases left in between. This CDR3 comprises 15 residues. CDR3 sequence (DNA): TGTGCCAGCAGCTTTACAGGGAGCTCCTACAATGAGCAGTTCTTC. Protein: CASSFTGSSYNEQFF.

This clonotype showed up many times. In nucleotides, the CDR3 is TGTGCCAGCAGCCCTCAGACAGGGCTTAAGCAGTTGTTCTTC. It translates to CASSPQTGLKQLFF. The chain couples TRBV7-9 to TRBJ2-1; TRBD1 matches 7 bases. The CDR3 has 14 residues. Germline lookup yields CDR1 SEHNR and CDR2 FQNEAQ (reference sequence). After removal of 5 bases from V and 15 bases from J, the junction contained 16 bases not matched to a gene. Using reference TRBV7-9 and TRBJ2-1 for the parts outside the CDR3, the full variable domain is DTGVSQNPRHKITKRGQNVTFRCDPISEHNRLYWYRQTLGQGPEFLTYFQNEAQLEKSRLLSDRFSAERPKGSFSTLEIQRTEQGDSAMYLCASSPQTGLKQLFFGPGTRLTVL.